This T cell receptor beta chain was sequenced during a study of patients and donors after allogeneic stem cell transplantation. In TCRdb, the RT-PCR reads were re-called with MiXCR into one record per CDR3 protein. Of hundreds of thousands of distinct CDR3 sequences in the sample, 16% were seen once. This CDR3 is 13 amino acids long. The germline V gene has CDR1 MNHNY and CDR2 SVGAGI (reference sequence). Trimming took 6 bases from V and 3 from J, leaving 10 bases between them. The clonotype comes from a human donor who was either an allogeneic HSCT recipient or a stem cell or donor lymphocyte infusion donor (not recorded which). It is not recorded whose cells these are; they may come from a transplant donor. Sequencing was done on a sample of blood, either unsorted or a sorted T cell fraction (not recorded which). The chain carries TRBV6-6 and TRBJ2-3; D gene unclear. The chain's CDR3 is CASRLWVTDTQYF. The DNA of the CDR3 is TGTGCCAGCAGGCTGTGGGTTACAGATACGCAGTATTTT.